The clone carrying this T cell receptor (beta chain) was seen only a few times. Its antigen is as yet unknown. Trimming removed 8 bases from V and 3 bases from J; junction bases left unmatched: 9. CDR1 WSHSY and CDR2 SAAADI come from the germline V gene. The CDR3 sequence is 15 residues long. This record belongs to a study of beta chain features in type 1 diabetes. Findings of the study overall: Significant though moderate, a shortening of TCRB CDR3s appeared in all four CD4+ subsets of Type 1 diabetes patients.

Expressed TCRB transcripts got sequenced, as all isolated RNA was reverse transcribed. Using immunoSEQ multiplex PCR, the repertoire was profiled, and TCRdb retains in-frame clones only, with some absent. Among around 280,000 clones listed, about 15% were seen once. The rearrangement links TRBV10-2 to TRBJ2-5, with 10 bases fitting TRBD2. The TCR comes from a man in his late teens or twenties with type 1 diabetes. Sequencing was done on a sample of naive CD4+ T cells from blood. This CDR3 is CASGRSGTSEETQYF. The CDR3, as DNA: TGCGCCAGCGGTAGGTCCGGGACTAGCGAAGAGACCCAGTACTTC.